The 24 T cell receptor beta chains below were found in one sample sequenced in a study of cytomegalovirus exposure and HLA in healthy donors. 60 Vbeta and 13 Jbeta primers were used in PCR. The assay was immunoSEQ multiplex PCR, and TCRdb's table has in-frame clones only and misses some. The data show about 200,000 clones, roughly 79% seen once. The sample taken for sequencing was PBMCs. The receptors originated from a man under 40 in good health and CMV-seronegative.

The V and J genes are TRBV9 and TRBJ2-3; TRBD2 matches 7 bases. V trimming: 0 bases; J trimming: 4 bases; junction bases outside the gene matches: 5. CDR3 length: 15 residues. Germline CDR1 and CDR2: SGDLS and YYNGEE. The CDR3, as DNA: TGTGCCAGCAGCGTAGGGGGGAGGGCCGCAGATACGCAGTATTTT. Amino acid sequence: CASSVGGRAADTQYF.

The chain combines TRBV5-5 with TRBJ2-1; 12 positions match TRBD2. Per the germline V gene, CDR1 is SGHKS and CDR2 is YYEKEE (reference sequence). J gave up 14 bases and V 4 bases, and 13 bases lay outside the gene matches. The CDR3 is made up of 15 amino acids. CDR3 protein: CASSPVFSLAGGEFF. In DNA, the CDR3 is TGTGCCAGCAGCCCGGTTTTTTCCCTAGCGGGAGGGGAGTTCTTC.

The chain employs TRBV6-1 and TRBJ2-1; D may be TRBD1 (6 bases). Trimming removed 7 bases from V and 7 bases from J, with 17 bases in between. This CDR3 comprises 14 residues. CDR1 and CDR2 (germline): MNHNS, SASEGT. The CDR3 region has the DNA TGTGCCAGCAAACTGACAGGTATTGGGAATGAGCAGTTCTTC. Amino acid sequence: CASKLTGIGNEQFF.

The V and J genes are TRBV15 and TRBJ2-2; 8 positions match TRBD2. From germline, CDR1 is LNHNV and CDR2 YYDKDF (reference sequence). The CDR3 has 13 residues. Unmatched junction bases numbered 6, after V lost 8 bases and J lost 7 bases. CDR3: CATSGGSDGELFF. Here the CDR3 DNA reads TGTGCCACCTCGGGGGGGAGCGACGGGGAGCTGTTTTTT.

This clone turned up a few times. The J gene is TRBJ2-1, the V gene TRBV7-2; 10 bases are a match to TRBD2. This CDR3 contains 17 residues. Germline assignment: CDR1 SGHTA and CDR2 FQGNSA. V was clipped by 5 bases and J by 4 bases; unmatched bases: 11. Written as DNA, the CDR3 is TGTGCCAGCAGCCCAGGACGGCTAGCGGGAGAGTACAATGAGCAGTTCTTC. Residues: CASSPGRLAGEYNEQFF.

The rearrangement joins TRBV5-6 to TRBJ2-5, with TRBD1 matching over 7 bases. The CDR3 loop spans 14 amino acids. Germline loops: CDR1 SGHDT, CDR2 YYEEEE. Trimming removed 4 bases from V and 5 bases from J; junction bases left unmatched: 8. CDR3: CASSRNRGRETQYF. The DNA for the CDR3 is TGTGCCAGCAGCAGAAACAGGGGCCGGGAGACCCAGTACTTC.

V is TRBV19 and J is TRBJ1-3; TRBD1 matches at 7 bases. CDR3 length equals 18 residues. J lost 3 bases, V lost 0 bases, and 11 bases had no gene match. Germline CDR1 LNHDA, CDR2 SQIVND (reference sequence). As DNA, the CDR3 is TGTGCCAGTAGTATAGAGTCAAGAGACAGGGTATTTGGAAACACCATATATTTT. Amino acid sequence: CASSIESRDRVFGNTIYF. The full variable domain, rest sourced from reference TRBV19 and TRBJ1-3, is DGGITQSPKYLFRKEGQNVTLSCEQNLNHDAMYWYRQDPGQGLRLIYYSQIVNDFQKGDIAEGYSVSREKKESFPLTVTSAQKNPTAFYLCASSIESRDRVFGNTIYFGEGSWLTVV.

CDR3 DNA sequence: TGCGCCAGCAGTATGGGACTAGCGGGAGCGGATACGCAGTATTTT. It specifies CASSMGLAGADTQYF. The chain carries TRBV10-2 and TRBJ2-3; 14 bases match TRBD2. The CDR3 has 15 amino acids. The J segment lost 6 bases and the V segment lost 5 bases, leaving 4 bases of the junction unmatched. Germline loops: CDR1 WSHSY, CDR2 SAAADI.

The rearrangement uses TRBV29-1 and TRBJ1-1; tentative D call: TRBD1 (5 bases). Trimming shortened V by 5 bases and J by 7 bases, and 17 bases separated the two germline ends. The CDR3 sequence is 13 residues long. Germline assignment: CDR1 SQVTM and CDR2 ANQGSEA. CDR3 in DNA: TGCAGCGTTACAGGCGCCATAGCCGTTGAAGCTTTCTTT. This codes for CSVTGAIAVEAFF.

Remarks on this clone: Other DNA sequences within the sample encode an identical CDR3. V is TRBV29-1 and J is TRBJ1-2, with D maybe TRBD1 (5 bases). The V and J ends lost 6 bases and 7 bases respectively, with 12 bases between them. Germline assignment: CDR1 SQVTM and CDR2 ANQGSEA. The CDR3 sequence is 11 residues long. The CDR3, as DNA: TGCAGCGTCCCCCGGGGGGGTGGCTACACCTTC. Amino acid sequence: CSVPRGGGYTF.

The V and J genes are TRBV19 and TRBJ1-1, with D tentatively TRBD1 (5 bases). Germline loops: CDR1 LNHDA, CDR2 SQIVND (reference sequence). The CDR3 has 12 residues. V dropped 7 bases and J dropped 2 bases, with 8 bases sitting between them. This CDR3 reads CASIRTNTEAFF. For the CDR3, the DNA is TGTGCCAGTATCAGGACAAACACTGAAGCTTTCTTT. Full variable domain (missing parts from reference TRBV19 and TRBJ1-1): DGGITQSPKYLFRKEGQNVTLSCEQNLNHDAMYWYRQDPGQGLRLIYYSQIVNDFQKGDIAEGYSVSREKKESFPLTVTSAQKNPTAFYLCASIRTNTEAFFGQGTRLTVV.

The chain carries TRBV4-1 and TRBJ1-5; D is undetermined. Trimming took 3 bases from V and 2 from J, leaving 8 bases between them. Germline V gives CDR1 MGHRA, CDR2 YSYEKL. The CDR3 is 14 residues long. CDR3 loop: CASSHPAGNQPQHF. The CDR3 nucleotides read TGCGCCAGCAGCCATCCGGCGGGCAATCAGCCCCAGCATTTT.

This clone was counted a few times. The DNA of the CDR3 is TGCGCCAGCAACTTAAACACGGGAGGCTATGGCTACACCTTC. Its translation: CASNLNTGGYGYTF. The rearrangement links TRBV5-1 to TRBJ1-2, with unresolved D. The CDR3 is 14 amino acids. Looked up from germline, CDR1 is SGHRS and CDR2 is YFSETQ. Trimming stripped 6 bases from V and 4 bases from J, with 16 bases between. The variable domain in full, with the rest retrieved from reference TRBV5-1 and TRBJ1-2, is KAGVTQTPRYLIKTRGQQVTLSCSPISGHRSVSWYQQTPGQGLQFLFEYFSETQRNKGNFPGRFSGRQFSNSRSEMNVSTLELGDSALYLCASNLNTGGYGYTFGSGTRLTVV.

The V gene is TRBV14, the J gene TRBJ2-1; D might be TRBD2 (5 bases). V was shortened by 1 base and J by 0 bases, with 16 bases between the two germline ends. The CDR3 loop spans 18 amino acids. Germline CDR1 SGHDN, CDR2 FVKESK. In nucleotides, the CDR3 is TGTGCCAGCAGCCAAGTTCGAAAGAGGGTCCTCTCCTACAATGAGCAGTTCTTC. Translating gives CASSQVRKRVLSYNEQFF.

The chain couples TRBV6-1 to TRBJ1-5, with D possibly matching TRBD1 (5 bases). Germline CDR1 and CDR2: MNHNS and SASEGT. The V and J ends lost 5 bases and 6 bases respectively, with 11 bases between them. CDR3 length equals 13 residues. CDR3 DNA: TGTGCCAGCAGTATCCCAACAGGTCAGCCCCAGCATTTT. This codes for CASSIPTGQPQHF.

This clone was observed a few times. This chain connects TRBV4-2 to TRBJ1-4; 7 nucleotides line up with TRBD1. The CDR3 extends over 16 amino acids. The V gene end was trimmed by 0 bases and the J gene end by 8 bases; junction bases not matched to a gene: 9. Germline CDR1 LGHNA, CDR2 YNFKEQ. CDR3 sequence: CASSQDPATGREKLFF. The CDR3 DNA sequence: TGTGCCAGCAGCCAAGACCCGGCGACAGGGCGAGAAAAACTGTTTTTT.

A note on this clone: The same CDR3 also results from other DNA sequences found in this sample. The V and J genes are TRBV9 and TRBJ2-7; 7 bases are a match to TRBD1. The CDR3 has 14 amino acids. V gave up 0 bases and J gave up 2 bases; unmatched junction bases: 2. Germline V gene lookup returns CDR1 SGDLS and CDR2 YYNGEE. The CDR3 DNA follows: TGTGCCAGCAGCGTAGGGCAGGGGGCCTACGAGCAGTACTTC. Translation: CASSVGQGAYEQYF. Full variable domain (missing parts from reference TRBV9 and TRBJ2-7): DSGVTQTPKHLITATGQRVTLRCSPRSGDLSVYWYQQSLDQGLQFLIQYYNGEERAKGNILERFSAQQFPDLHSELNLSSLELGDSALYFCASSVGQGAYEQYFGPGTRLTVT.

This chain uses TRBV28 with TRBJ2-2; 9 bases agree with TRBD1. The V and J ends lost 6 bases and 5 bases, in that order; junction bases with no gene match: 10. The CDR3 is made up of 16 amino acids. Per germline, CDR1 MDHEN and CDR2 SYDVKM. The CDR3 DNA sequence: TGTGCCAGCAGATATACCGGGACAGGGAGAACCGGGGAGCTGTTTTTT. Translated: CASRYTGTGRTGELFF.

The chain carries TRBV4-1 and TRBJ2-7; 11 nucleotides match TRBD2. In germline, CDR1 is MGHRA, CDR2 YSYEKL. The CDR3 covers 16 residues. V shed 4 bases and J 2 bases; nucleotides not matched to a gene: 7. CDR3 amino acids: CASSLYLAGGPYEQYF. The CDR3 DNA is TGCGCCAGCAGCCTTTATTTAGCGGGAGGGCCCTACGAGCAGTACTTC.

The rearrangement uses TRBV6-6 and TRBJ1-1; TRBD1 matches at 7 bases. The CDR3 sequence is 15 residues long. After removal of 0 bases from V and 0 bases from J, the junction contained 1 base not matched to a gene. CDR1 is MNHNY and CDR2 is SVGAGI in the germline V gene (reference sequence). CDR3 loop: CASSYSGQLNTEAFF. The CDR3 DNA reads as TGTGCCAGCAGTTACTCGGGACAGCTGAACACTGAAGCTTTCTTT.

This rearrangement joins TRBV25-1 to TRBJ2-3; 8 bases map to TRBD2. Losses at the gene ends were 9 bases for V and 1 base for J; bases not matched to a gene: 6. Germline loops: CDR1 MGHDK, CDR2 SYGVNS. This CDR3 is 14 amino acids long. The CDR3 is CASTPAGGTDTQYF. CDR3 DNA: TGTGCCAGTACGCCAGCGGGAGGCACAGATACGCAGTATTTT.

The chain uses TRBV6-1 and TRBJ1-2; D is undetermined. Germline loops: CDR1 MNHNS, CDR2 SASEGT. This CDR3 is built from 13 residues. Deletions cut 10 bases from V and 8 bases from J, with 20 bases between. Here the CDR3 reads CATSSVSVQGYTF. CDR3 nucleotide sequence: TGTGCCACTAGTTCAGTTTCGGTGCAGGGCTACACCTTC.

The CDR3 loop is CASSDHQGTSYYEQYF. Written as DNA, the CDR3 is TGTGCCAGCAGTGATCACCAAGGGACTAGCTACTACGAGCAGTACTTC. The V gene is TRBV6-4, the J gene TRBJ2-7; 9 bases map to TRBD2. Trimming at V came to 3 bases and at J to 3 bases, leaving 9 bases not matched to a gene. This CDR3 comprises 16 residues. Germline CDR1 MRHNA, CDR2 SNTAGT.

As DNA, the CDR3 is TGTGCCAGCAGTTCCATGACAGGGAGATATGGCTACACCTTC. It encodes CASSSMTGRYGYTF. V is TRBV6-5 and J is TRBJ1-2; 7 bases are shared with TRBD1. This CDR3 comprises 14 residues. Germline V CDR1 and CDR2: MNHEY, SVGAGI. The J segment lost 5 bases and the V segment lost 4 bases, leaving 7 bases of the junction unmatched.